This T cell receptor (beta chain) is drawn from a study of T cell responses to AZD1222 COVID-19 vaccine. Study context: Analysis merged second doses at about 4 or about 12 weeks.

Study-wide results and limits: The study sampled repertoires only after the peak T cell response. Spike-specific TCR breadth and depth grew following two AZD1222 doses. Within unmutated variant regions lay the reported targets of nearly half of spike-specific TCRs.

The sample holds a few counts of this clone. Its antigen remains unknown. Looked up from germline, CDR1 is SEHNR and CDR2 is FQNEAQ (reference sequence). This CDR3 spans 17 amino acids. The germline V and J ends were trimmed by 2 bases and 0 bases, with 16 bases remaining between them. Repertoires were generated with immunoSEQ multiplex PCR, while TCRdb's copy carries only in-frame clones and drops some. The sample consists of about 130,000 clones, roughly 90% of them appearing once. The chain recombines TRBV7-9 with TRBJ1-1; possible D gene TRBD1, 6 bases. The clonotype originates from an adult in good health. This sample comprised peripheral blood, obtained on day 0 of AZD1222 vaccination. In DNA, the CDR3 is TGTGCCAGCAGCTTAACCCTACAGGGAGCCATGAACACTGAAGCTTTCTTT. Amino acids: CASSLTLQGAMNTEAFF.